This T cell receptor beta chain was obtained from a study of identical twins. Study-level points and caveats: These conclusions were based on statistical analysis (cross-sectional, not following the same donors). Memory repertoires lacked the insertion deficit that abundant cord blood beta clonotypes showed.

This clonotype showed up just a few times. Its specificity is not known. TCRdb reprocessed the 5' RACE reads with MiXCR, giving one entry per CDR3 protein. The data contain some 440,000 distinct CDR3 sequences, 24% of them singletons. This sample also appeared in a second study, on T cells expressing NK-cell markers.

The source is a woman aged 18-30 years in good health. The sample taken for sequencing was CD4+ T cells sorted from blood.

CDR3 loop: CASSFLSGSYNEQFF. The DNA for the CDR3 is TGTGCCAGCAGCTTCTTGTCGGGGTCCTACAATGAGCAGTTCTTC. The V gene is TRBV9, the J gene TRBJ2-1, with a tentative D call TRBD2 (5 bases). Per germline, CDR1 SGDLS and CDR2 YYNGEE. The V gene lost 4 bases and the J gene lost 1 base, with 12 bases spanning the gap. The CDR3 extends over 15 amino acids.